This T cell receptor beta chain was sequenced during a study of CD4 T cells in relation to SARS-CoV-2 and coronaviruses. On the study more broadly: After roughly 11 days of antigen culture, PBMC TCR beta CDR3s were sequenced.

This clone was recorded only once. Its antigen remains unidentified. The protocol was immunoSEQ multiplex PCR, while the TCRdb copy is restricted to in-frame clones and leaves out a portion. Among approximately 25,000 clones listed, 73% were seen once. Before the COVID-19 pandemic, during about 2011-2019, CD4+ T cells were taken from unexposed donors. The cells were cultured for under twelve days before CD4+ T cells were isolated. Testing used SARS-CoV-2 S/N and four cold-coronavirus spikes on unexposed-donor CD4+ T cells, cells permitting. Half the medium was replaced with IL-2 medium on days 3 and 7. The V end lost 4 bases, the J end lost 8 bases, and 17 bases lay between the germline ends. The CDR3 sequence is 15 residues long. CDR1 and CDR2 from the germline V gene are LNHNV and YYDKDF (reference sequence). Findings and caveats of the study: No donor gave both pre-pandemic and post-infection samples.

The sequenced material came from CD4+ T cells from PBMCs, cultured in vitro. This sequence originates from a human donor in good health. The chain joins TRBV15 to TRBJ1-4, with a weak D call TRBD1 (6 bases). Here the CDR3 reads CATSTLQGLGEKLFF. Here the CDR3 DNA reads TGTGCCACCAGCACCCTACAGGGTTTGGGGGAAAAACTGTTTTTT.